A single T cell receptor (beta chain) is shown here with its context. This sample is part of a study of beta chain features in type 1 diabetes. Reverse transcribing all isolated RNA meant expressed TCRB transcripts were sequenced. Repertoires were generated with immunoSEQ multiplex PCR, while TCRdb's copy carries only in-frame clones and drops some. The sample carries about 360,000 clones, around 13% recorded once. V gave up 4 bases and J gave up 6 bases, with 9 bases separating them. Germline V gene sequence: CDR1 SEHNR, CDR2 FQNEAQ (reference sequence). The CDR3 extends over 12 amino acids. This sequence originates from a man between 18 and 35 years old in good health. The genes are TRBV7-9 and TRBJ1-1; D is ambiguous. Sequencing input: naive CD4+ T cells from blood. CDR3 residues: CASSSPLSEAFF. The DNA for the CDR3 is TGTGCCAGCAGCTCGCCACTCTCTGAAGCTTTCTTT. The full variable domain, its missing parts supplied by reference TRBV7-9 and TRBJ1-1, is DTGVSQNPRHKITKRGQNVTFRCDPISEHNRLYWYRQTLGQGPEFLTYFQNEAQLEKSRLLSDRFSAERPKGSFSTLEIQRTEQGDSAMYLCASSSPLSEAFFGQGTRLTVV.